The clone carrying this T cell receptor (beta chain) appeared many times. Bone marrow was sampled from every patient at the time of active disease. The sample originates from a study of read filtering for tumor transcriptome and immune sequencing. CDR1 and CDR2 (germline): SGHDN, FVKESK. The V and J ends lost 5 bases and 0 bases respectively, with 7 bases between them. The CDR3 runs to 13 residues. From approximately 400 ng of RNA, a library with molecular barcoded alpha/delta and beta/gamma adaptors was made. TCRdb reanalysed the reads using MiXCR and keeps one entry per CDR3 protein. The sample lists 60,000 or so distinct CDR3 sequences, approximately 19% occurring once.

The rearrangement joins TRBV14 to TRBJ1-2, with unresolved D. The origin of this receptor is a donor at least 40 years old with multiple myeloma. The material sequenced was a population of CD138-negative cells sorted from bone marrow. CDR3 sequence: CASSSQTNYGYTF. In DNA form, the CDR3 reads TGTGCCAGCAGCTCACAGACTAACTATGGCTACACCTTC.